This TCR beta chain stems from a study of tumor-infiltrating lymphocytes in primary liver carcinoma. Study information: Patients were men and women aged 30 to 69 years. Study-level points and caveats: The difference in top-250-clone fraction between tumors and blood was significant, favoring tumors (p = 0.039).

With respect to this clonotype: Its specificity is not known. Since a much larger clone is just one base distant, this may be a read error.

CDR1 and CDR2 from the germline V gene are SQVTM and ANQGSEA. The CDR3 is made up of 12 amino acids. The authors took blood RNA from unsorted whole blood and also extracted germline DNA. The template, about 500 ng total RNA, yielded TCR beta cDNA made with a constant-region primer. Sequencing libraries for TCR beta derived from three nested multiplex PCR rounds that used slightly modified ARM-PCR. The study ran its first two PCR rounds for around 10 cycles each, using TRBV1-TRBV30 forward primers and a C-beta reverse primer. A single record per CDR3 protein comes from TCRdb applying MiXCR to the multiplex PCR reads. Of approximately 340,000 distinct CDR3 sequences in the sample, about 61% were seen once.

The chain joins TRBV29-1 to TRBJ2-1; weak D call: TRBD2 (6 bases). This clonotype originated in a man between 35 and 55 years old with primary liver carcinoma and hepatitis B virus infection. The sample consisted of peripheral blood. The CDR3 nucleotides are TGCGGCGAAACGCTAGCGTACAATGAGCAGTTCTTC. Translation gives CGETLAYNEQFF.